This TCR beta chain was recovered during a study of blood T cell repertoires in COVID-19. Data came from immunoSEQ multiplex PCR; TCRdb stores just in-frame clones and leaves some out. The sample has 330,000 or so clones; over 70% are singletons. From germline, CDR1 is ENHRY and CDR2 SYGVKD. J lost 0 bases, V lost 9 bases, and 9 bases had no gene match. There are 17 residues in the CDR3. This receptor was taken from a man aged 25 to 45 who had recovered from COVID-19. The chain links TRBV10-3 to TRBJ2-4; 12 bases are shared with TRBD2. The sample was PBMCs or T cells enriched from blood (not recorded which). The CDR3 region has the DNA TGTGCCATTTCTAGCGGGGGGGCCCTTAGAGCCAAAAACATTCAGTACTTC. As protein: CAISSGGALRAKNIQYF.